This T cell receptor (beta chain) was sequenced in a study of blood T cell repertoires in COVID-19. For the study at large: Italy, Spain and the United States were the sources of the convalescent and acute COVID-19 samples. T cells, B-cell-depleted T cells, or PBMCs supplied cDNA or gDNA.

Original analysis: Researchers report that nucleated cell counts were estimated from reference gene primer amplification. Profiling relied on immunoSEQ multiplex PCR, and the TCRdb table lists in-frame clones only, not all of them. That table furnishes V, J and clone size, whereas the DNA furnished D and trimming. The profile shows approximately 190,000 clones, roughly 80% of them singletons. The CDR3 loop spans 14 amino acids. V trimming: 8 bases; J trimming: 11 bases; junction bases outside the gene matches: 16. Per the germline V gene, CDR1 is MDHEN and CDR2 is SYDVKM. Sequenced: peripheral blood. The J gene is TRBJ1-1, the V gene TRBV28; 8 positions match TRBD1. The receptor comes from a woman in her 30s with acute or convalescent COVID-19. DNA for the CDR3: TGTGCCAGCTCAACCCCGGGACAGGCGATGAACGCTTTCTTT. Its protein product is CASSTPGQAMNAFF.